These 11 T cell receptor beta chains originate from one sample sequenced in a study of blood T cells in healthy people across ages. Primed by a sample-barcoded 5' primer and a J-beta primer mix, a second PCR proceeded for about 7 to 11 cycles. Each CDR3 protein gets one entry after TCRdb re-called the 5' RACE reads with MiXCR. The table shows about 840,000 distinct CDR3 sequences, with approximately 32% occurring only once. These data were also filed under a second study, of T cells of mothers and their children.

The source material was blood. The source is a woman aged 40 to 50 in good health.

Comments on this clonotype: The junction departs from germline at one end; a sequencing error may be responsible. CDR3 coding DNA: TGTGCCAGCAGCCCCCGGGAGGGACTAGTCACAAATGTGCAGTTCTTC. Its translation is CASSPREGLVTNVQFF. This chain connects TRBV11-2 to TRBJ2-1; 8 bases agree with TRBD2. The CDR3 is made up of 16 amino acids. Germline loops: CDR1 SGHAT, CDR2 FQNNGV. Together with reference TRBV11-2 and TRBJ2-1, the CDR3 gives the full variable domain: EAGVAQSPRYKIIEKRQSVAFWCNPISGHATLYWYQQILGQGPKLLIQFQNNGVVDDSQLPKDRFSAERLKGVDSTLKIQPAKLEDSAVYLCASSPREGLVTNVQFFGPGTRLTVL.

This clonotype was seen more than once but under ten times. V gene TRBV13 combines with J gene TRBJ2-7; D is undetermined. Trimming took off 3 bases at V and 2 bases at J, with 11 bases between the two ends. Germline CDR1 PRHDT, CDR2 FYEKMQ (reference sequence). The CDR3 loop spans 14 amino acids. The CDR3, as DNA: TGTGCCAGCAGCTTCTATCGACAAGCCTACGAGCAGTACTTC. Translated: CASSFYRQAYEQYF.

This clonotype was detected many times. This sequence joins TRBV28 and TRBJ2-3, with 10 bases lining up with TRBD2. The V segment lost 5 bases and the J segment 2 bases; nucleotides outside the gene matches: 7. The CDR3 totals 16 residues. Germline-derived CDR1 and CDR2 are MDHEN and SYDVKM. CDR3 residues: CASSLLAGAITDTQYF. The CDR3 DNA sequence: TGTGCCAGCAGTCTCCTAGCGGGGGCGATCACAGATACGCAGTATTTT.

This clonotype was counted a few times. A much larger clone differs from this one at a single base, so this may be a read error. The chain joins TRBV12-3 or TRBV12-4 to TRBJ1-5; no reliable D call. This CDR3 region has 12 residues. The CDR3 spells CAGSFGNQPQHF. In DNA form, the CDR3 reads TGTGCCGGCAGTTTTGGCAATCAGCCCCAGCATTTT.

This clonotype has just a few counts. This chain connects TRBV6-5 to TRBJ1-1; D is perhaps TRBD1 (6 bases). Trimming pared 5 bases from V and 4 bases from J, leaving 11 bases between. CDR3 length: 13 amino acids. From germline, CDR1 is MNHEY and CDR2 SVGAGI. As DNA, the CDR3 is TGTGCCAGCAGTCGCGAGGGGGGCACTGAAGCTTTCTTT. As protein: CASSREGGTEAFF.

The rearrangement joins TRBV15 to TRBJ1-4, with 11 bases aligning to TRBD1. The CDR3 loop spans 16 amino acids. With V trimmed by 0 bases and J by 7 bases, 4 bases remained unmatched. Germline V gives CDR1 LNHNV, CDR2 YYDKDF (reference sequence). CDR3 coding DNA: TGTGCCACCAGCAGAGATGGGGGGACAGGGGGTGAAAAACTGTTTTTT. Protein sequence: CATSRDGGTGGEKLFF.

This clonotype was seen only a few times. This chain joins TRBV27 and TRBJ1-5; D may be TRBD1 (6 bases). CDR3 length: 15 amino acids. Per the germline V gene, CDR1 is MNHEY and CDR2 is SMNVEV (reference sequence). V lost 5 bases and J 0 bases, leaving 11 bases between the germline ends. CDR3 sequence (DNA): TGTGCCAGCAGTGTACAGGGCCTTAGCAATCAGCCCCAGCATTTT. Its protein product is CASSVQGLSNQPQHF.

The genes are TRBV18 and TRBJ1-6; 7 nucleotides match TRBD1. CDR1 and CDR2 (germline): KGHSH, LQKENI. There are 15 residues in the CDR3. V lost 4 bases and J lost 5; bases outside the gene matches: 5. CDR3 sequence reads: CASSRTTGNNSPLHF. The CDR3 DNA follows: TGTGCCAGCTCACGAACGACAGGGAATAATTCACCCCTCCACTTT.

In the case of this clonotype: This may arise from a read error, as a much more abundant clone is one base away. The genes are TRBV7-9 and TRBJ2-1; D gene ambiguous. The CDR3 length is 15 residues. Looked up from germline, CDR1 is SEHNR and CDR2 is FQNEAQ (reference sequence). V lost 1 base and J lost 3, with 10 bases in between. The CDR3: CASSLVSRVYNEQFF. The DNA of the CDR3 is TGTGCCAGCAGCTTAGTTTCAAGGGTCTACAATGAGCAGTTCTTC.

This clonotype was detected only a few times. The chain links TRBV4-3 to TRBJ2-6; 8 bases match TRBD1. The length of the CDR3 is 17 residues. Germline V gene lookup returns CDR1 LGHNA and CDR2 YSLEER. V was clipped by 6 bases and J by 0 bases; unmatched bases: 7. The CDR3 sequence is CASRRGTGSSGANVLTF. The DNA for the CDR3 is TGCGCCAGCAGACGAGGGACAGGCAGCTCTGGGGCCAACGTCCTGACTTTC.

This clonotype was detected ten times or more. V and J are TRBV29-1 and TRBJ2-2; 8 bases are shared with TRBD1. V lost 1 base to trimming and J lost 7 bases; unmatched junction nucleotides: 8. This CDR3 is 15 amino acids long. Germline values: CDR1 SQVTM, CDR2 ANQGSEA. This chain's CDR3 is CSVEGDQGAVGELFF. CDR3 nucleotides: TGCAGCGTTGAAGGAGACCAGGGGGCGGTCGGGGAGCTGTTTTTT.